The 15 T cell receptor beta chains below come from one sample, sequenced in a study of cytomegalovirus exposure and HLA in healthy donors. In the PCR, 60 Vbeta and 13 Jbeta primers were used. Profiled with immunoSEQ multiplex PCR; TCRdb holds only in-frame clones, not every one. The sample features 110,000 to 150,000 clones, with about 2.2% in its top ten. The specimen was PBMCs. The receptor source for this set is a woman aged 18 to 35 in good health and CMV-seronegative.

The rearrangement joins TRBV9 to TRBJ1-5; 9 nucleotides line up with TRBD1. V shed 2 bases, J shed 7 bases, and the junction held 7 bases outside the gene matches. The CDR3 extends over 15 amino acids. Germline values: CDR1 SGDLS, CDR2 YYNGEE. CDR3 amino acids: CASSVGTGLSQPQHF. The CDR3 DNA follows: TGTGCCAGCAGCGTTGGGACAGGGCTTTCCCAGCCCCAGCATTTT.

V and J are TRBV5-1 and TRBJ1-4; 7 bases match TRBD1. This CDR3 has 14 amino acids. After removal of 4 bases from V and 3 bases from J, the junction contained 3 bases not matched to a gene. CDR1 and CDR2 from the germline V gene are SGHRS and YFSETQ. The CDR3 DNA reads TGCGCCAGCAGCGTAACAGGGGCTAATGAAAAACTGTTTTTT. Translating it yields CASSVTGANEKLFF.

The gene calls are TRBV6-1 and TRBJ2-7, with D perhaps TRBD1 (6 bases). This CDR3 region has 15 residues. The germline gives CDR1 MNHNS, CDR2 SASEGT. V dropped 2 bases and J dropped 6 bases, with 17 bases sitting between them. The CDR3 nucleotides read TGTGCCAGCAGTGAACTCAGGGGCAACTCGGCCGAGCAGTACTTC. Protein: CASSELRGNSAEQYF.

The CDR3 reads CASSFSALTDTQYF. The DNA of the CDR3 is TGCGCCAGCAGCTTTAGTGCCCTCACAGATACGCAGTATTTT. This rearrangement joins TRBV5-1 to TRBJ2-3; D is unresolved. CDR1 SGHRS and CDR2 YFSETQ come from the germline V gene. The CDR3 runs 14 residues. Trimming shortened V by 2 bases and J by 2 bases, and 9 bases separated the two germline ends.

In DNA, the CDR3 is TGTGCCAGTAGTAACGGACTAGCTCCTGGGGCCAACGTCCTGACTTTC. Amino acids: CASSNGLAPGANVLTF. V is TRBV19 and J is TRBJ2-6, with 8 bases aligning to TRBD2. This CDR3 comprises 16 residues. The germline V gene encodes CDR1 LNHDA and CDR2 SQIVND (reference sequence). The ends lost 4 bases at V and 2 bases at J; junction bases unmatched: 4.

The chain has TRBV7-2 and TRBJ2-7, with 8 nucleotides matching TRBD1. CDR3 length: 17 residues. The trim removed 1 base at V and 0 bases at J, leaving 8 bases unmatched. CDR1 is SGHTA, CDR2 FQGNSA, per germline. The CDR3 coding sequence is TGTGCCAGCAGCTTAGGAATCGGGACAGGTGTCTCCTACGAGCAGTACTTC. It is translated as CASSLGIGTGVSYEQYF.

V usage is TRBV6-5 and J usage is TRBJ2-3; the match to TRBD1 covers 9 bases. Germline CDR1 reads MNHEY; CDR2 reads SVGAGI. Trimming at V came to 4 bases and at J to 7 bases, leaving 12 bases not matched to a gene. This CDR3 region has 16 residues. CDR3 sequence: CASSSPGTGTQNTQYF. The CDR3 bases are TGTGCCAGCAGTTCCCCCGGGACAGGGACTCAAAATACGCAGTATTTT.

V and J are TRBV19 and TRBJ2-5; TRBD2 might be the D (7 bases). V lost 5 bases and J 7 bases, leaving 26 bases between the germline ends. Looked up from germline, CDR1 is LNHDA and CDR2 is SQIVND (reference sequence). This CDR3 is 17 amino acids long. The CDR3 protein is CASSPRPRGGGGVTQYF. The CDR3, as DNA: TGTGCCAGTAGTCCCCGACCCCGGGGCGGGGGCGGGGTGACCCAGTACTTC.

The rearrangement links TRBV15 to TRBJ2-3, with 7 bases fitting TRBD2. Looked up from germline, CDR1 is LNHNV and CDR2 is YYDKDF (reference sequence). V was pared by 2 bases and J by 6 bases, with 20 bases of the junction left unmatched. The CDR3 is made up of 19 amino acids. In DNA form, the CDR3 reads TGTGCCACCAGCAGACCAACAGGAGGGGCGGGAGTTTTGTCCGATACGCAGTATTTT. This gives the protein CATSRPTGGAGVLSDTQYF.

The rearrangement links TRBV13 to TRBJ2-5, with D possibly TRBD2 on 6 matching bases. The closer fit of TRBJ2-7 to the DNA end suggests the J call may be wrong. There are 16 residues in the CDR3. The V gene's germline CDR1 is PRHDT and CDR2 FYEKMQ (reference sequence). CDR3 in amino acids: CASSPKTTSRYYEQYF. The CDR3 DNA sequence: TGTGCCAGCAGCCCAAAAACGACTAGTCGATACTACGAGCAGTACTTC.

This sequence joins TRBV7-8 and TRBJ2-7; tentatively, D is TRBD1 (6 bases). Germline CDR1 SGHVS, CDR2 FQNEAQ. The CDR3 is 14 residues long. V lost 1 base and J lost 6, with 13 bases in between. CDR3 coding DNA: TGTGCCAGCAGCTTAGGGTATACAGGGAGCGAGCAGTACTTC. Its translation is CASSLGYTGSEQYF.

The V gene is TRBV9, the J gene TRBJ1-1; 9 bases align to TRBD1. Per germline, CDR1 SGDLS and CDR2 YYNGEE. After removal of 3 bases from V and 5 bases from J, the junction contained 5 bases not matched to a gene. The CDR3 extends over 14 amino acids. The CDR3 spells CASSAGQGGTEAFF. The CDR3 coding sequence is TGTGCCAGCAGCGCGGGACAGGGAGGAACTGAAGCTTTCTTT.

The V call is TRBV7-8, the J call TRBJ2-3; perhaps TRBD2 as D (5 bases). V lost 1 base and J lost 0, with 17 bases in between. This CDR3 spans 18 amino acids. Germline V gene data show CDR1 as SGHVS and CDR2 as FQNEAQ. In DNA form, the CDR3 reads TGTGCCAGCAGCTTAGTCTCGGGGTGGAGTACTAGCACAGATACGCAGTATTTT. This codes for CASSLVSGWSTSTDTQYF.

The chain uses TRBV27 and TRBJ2-5; 7 bases line up with TRBD1. The germline gives CDR1 MNHEY, CDR2 SMNVEV (reference sequence). The CDR3 contains 13 residues. V lost 8 bases and J lost 1; bases outside the gene matches: 4. CDR3 amino acids: CASATGVQETQYF. CDR3 sequence (DNA): TGTGCCAGCGCCACAGGGGTCCAAGAGACCCAGTACTTC.

The rearrangement uses TRBV19 and TRBJ1-1; 9 bases are a match to TRBD1. Trimming took 7 bases from V and 5 from J; bases not matched to a gene: 8. Germline CDR1 is LNHDA and CDR2 is SQIVND (reference sequence). The CDR3 is made up of 14 amino acids. CDR3 sequence reads: CASIWDRERTEAFF. DNA for the CDR3: TGTGCCAGTATTTGGGACAGGGAAAGGACTGAAGCTTTCTTT.